This TCR beta chain was captured by sequencing in a study of response to subunit inactivated influenza vaccine. V was clipped by 4 bases and J by 1 base, with 13 bases between them. The germline V gene has CDR1 LGHNA and CDR2 YNFKEQ. CDR3 length: 15 residues. TCRdb redid the calling of the RT-PCR reads with MiXCR, one entry per CDR3 protein. The table records fewer than 800,000 distinct CDR3 sequences, approximately 14% of them present only once. This clonotype occurred a few times. This material consisted of PBMCs from blood, taken about 12 days after vaccination. This receptor was obtained from a man over 45 who received an inactivated influenza vaccine. The chain carries TRBV4-2 and TRBJ1-1; D might be TRBD1 (6 bases). The CDR3 sequence: CASSLRTEKNTEAFF. The CDR3 nucleotides read TGTGCCAGCAGCCTACGGACAGAGAAGAACACTGAAGCTTTCTTT.